This T cell receptor beta chain was identified in a study of T-cell memory formation after mild COVID-19. Study-level results: Pre-infection memory showed some responding clones, and this suggested that cross-reactive memory joined. For contracting clones, CD4+ ones sat mainly in CM and EM, CD8+ in EMRA. Confirmation of SARS-CoV-2 specificity was lacking for second-wave clones peaking day 37.

Comment on this clonotype: Its cognate antigen is unknown.

Germline CDR1 is SGHKS and CDR2 is YYEKEE (reference sequence). The CDR3 is 15 amino acids. V shed 2 bases and J 6 bases; nucleotides not matched to a gene: 7. TCR alpha and TCR beta cDNA libraries carrying sample barcodes and UMIs were produced by 5'RACE using constant-segment primers. TCRdb reprocessed the 5' RACE reads with MiXCR, giving one entry per CDR3 protein. Of hundreds of thousands of distinct CDR3 sequences listed, roughly 15% are singletons. Sequences were obtained from PBMCs or a T cell subset sorted from them (not recorded which). The sequence was collected from a man between 18 and 29 years old who had mild COVID-19 (a few samples of this study predate the infection). Cell type and time point are not known. This chain connects TRBV5-5 to TRBJ1-4; 7 bases agree with TRBD1. The CDR3 bases are TGTGCCAGCAGCTTACGACAGGGTTGGGATGAAAAACTGTTTTTT. Translated, it gives CASSLRQGWDEKLFF. The variable domain in full, with the rest retrieved from reference TRBV5-5 and TRBJ1-4, is DAGVTQSPTHLIKTRGQQVTLRCSPISGHKSVSWYQQVLGQGPQFIFQYYEKEERGRGNFPDRFSARQFPNYSSELNVNALLLGDSALYLCASSLRQGWDEKLFFGSGTQLSVL.